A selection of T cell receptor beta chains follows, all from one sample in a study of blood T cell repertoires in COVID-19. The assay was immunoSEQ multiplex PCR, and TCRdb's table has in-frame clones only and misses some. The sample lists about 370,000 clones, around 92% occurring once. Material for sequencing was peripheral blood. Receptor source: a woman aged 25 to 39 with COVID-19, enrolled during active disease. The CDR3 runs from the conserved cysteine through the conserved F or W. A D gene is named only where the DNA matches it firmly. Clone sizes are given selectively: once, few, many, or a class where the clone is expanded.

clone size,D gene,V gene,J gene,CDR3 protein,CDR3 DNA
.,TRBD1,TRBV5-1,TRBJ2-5,CASSWGTDQETQYF,TGCGCCAGCAGCTGGGGGACAGACCAAGAGACCCAGTACTTC
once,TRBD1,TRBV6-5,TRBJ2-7,CASSYGDRSYEQYF,TGTGCCAGCAGTTACGGGGACAGATCCTACGAGCAGTACTTC
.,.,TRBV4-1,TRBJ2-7,CASSQGSGVEQYF,TGCGCCAGCAGCCAAGGTTCAGGGGTCGAGCAGTACTTC
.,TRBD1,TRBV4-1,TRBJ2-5,CASSQDTPSYLPFTGDQETQYF,TGCGCCAGCAGCCAAGATACCCCTTCCTACCTCCCGTTTACAGGGGACCAAGAGACCCAGTACTTC
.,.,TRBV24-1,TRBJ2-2,CATNQGPTGELFF,TGTGCCACCAACCAGGGCCCCACCGGGGAGCTGTTTTTT
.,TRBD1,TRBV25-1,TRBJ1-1,CASRQWTGWETEAFF,TGTGCCAGCAGACAATGGACAGGGTGGGAGACTGAAGCTTTCTTT
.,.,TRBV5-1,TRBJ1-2,CASSLPLFETGKKYGYTF,TGCGCCAGCAGCCTCCCGCTATTCGAAACAGGGAAAAAGTATGGCTACACCTTC
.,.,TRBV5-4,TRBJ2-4,CASSLGQSKNIQYF,TGTGCCAGCAGCTTGGGACAGTCCAAAAACATTCAGTACTTC
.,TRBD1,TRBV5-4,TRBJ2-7,CASSLGQGAGNEQYF,TGTGCCAGCAGCTTAGGTCAGGGGGCTGGAAACGAGCAGTACTTC
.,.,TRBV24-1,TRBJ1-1,CATYYQENTEAFF,TGTGCCACGTATTACCAGGAGAACACTGAAGCTTTCTTT
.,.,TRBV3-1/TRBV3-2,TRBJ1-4,CASSQDLETVNEKLFF,TGTGCCAGCAGCCAAGATCTTGAGACAGTTAATGAAAAACTGTTTTTT
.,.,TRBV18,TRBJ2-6,CASSPQGSGANVLTF,TGTGCCAGCTCCCCCCAGGGCAGTGGGGCCAACGTCCTGACTTTC